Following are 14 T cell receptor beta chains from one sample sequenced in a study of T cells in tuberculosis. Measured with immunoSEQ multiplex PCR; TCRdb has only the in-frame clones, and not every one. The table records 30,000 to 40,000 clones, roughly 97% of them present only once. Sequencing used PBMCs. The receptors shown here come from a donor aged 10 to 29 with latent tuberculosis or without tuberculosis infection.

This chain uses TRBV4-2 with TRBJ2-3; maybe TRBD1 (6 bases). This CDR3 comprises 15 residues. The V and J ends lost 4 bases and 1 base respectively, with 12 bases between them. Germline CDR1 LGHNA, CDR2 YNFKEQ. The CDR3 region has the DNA TGTGCCAGCAGCCCGCGGGCAGGGGGCACAGATACGCAGTATTTT. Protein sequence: CASSPRAGGTDTQYF.

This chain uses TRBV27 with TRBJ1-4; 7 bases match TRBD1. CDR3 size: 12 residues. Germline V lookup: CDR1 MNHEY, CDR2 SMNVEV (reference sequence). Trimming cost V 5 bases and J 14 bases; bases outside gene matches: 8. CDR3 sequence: CASSPEGTALFF. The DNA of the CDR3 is TGTGCCAGCAGTCCTGAGGGGACAGCCCTGTTTTTT.

CDR3 sequence: CASSPGLAEYNEQFF. As DNA, the CDR3 is TGTGCCAGCAGCCCTGGACTAGCGGAGTACAATGAGCAGTTCTTC. This chain links TRBV7-2 with TRBJ2-1, with TRBD2 identical over 10 bases. The CDR3 loop spans 15 amino acids. Germline lookup yields CDR1 SGHTA and CDR2 FQGNSA. V shed 5 bases and J 4 bases; nucleotides not matched to a gene: 5.

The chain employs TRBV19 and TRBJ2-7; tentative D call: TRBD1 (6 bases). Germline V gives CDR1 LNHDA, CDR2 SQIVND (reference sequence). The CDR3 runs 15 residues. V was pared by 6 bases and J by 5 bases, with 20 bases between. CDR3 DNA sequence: TGTGCCAGTAGCTCGAGAGGGGTTAAGGGGGACGAGCAGTACTTC. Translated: CASSSRGVKGDEQYF.

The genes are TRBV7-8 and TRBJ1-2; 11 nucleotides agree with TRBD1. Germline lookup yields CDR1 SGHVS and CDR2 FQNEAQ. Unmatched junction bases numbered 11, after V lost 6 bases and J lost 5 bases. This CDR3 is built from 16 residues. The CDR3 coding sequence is TGTGCCAGCAGTCAAGCTATGGGACAGGGGGGTTATGGCTACACCTTC. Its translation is CASSQAMGQGGYGYTF.

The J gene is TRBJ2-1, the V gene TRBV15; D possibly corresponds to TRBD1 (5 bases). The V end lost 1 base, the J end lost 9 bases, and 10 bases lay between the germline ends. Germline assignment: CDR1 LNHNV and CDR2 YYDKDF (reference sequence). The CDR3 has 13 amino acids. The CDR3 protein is CATSRAGNGEQFF. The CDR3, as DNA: TGTGCCACCAGCAGAGCAGGGAACGGTGAGCAGTTCTTC.

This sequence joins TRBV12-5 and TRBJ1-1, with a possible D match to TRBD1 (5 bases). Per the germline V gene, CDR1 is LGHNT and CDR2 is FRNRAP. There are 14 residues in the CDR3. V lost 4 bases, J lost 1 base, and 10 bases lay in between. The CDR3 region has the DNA TGTGCTAGTGGTTCCCGAACAGGGAACACTGAAGCTTTCTTT. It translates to CASGSRTGNTEAFF. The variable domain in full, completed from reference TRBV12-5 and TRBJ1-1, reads DARVTQTPRHKVTEMGQEVTMRCQPILGHNTVFWYRQTMMQGLELLAYFRNRAPLDDSGMPKDRFSAEMPDATLATLKIQPSEPRDSAVYFCASGSRTGNTEAFFGQGTRLTVV.

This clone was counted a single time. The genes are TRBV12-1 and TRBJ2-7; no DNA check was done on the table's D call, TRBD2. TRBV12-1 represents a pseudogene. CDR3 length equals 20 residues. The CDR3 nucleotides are TGTGCCAGCAGCTTTGGGAGCCAGGGACTAGCGGTCCCAAAAAGATACGAGCAGTACTTC. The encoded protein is CASSFGSQGLAVPKRYEQYF.

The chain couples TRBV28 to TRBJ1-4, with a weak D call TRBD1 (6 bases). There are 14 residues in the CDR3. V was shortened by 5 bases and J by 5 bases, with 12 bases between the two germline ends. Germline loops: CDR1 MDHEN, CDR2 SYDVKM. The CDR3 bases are TGTGCCAGCAGTCGCTTGGGGACAAATGAAAAACTGTTTTTT. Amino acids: CASSRLGTNEKLFF.

CDR3 DNA: TGTGCCAGCAGTACCCCGAACGCGGGTAGCGATGGCTACACCTTC. Translation gives CASSTPNAGSDGYTF. The rearrangement uses TRBV2 and TRBJ1-2; D unresolved. Germline values: CDR1 SNHLY, CDR2 FYNNEI. V dropped 5 bases and J dropped 6 bases, with 19 bases sitting between them. The CDR3 is 15 amino acids. Variable domain in full (rest from reference TRBV2 and TRBJ1-2): EPEVTQTPSHQVTQMGQEVILRCVPISNHLYFYWYRQILGQKVEFLVSFYNNEISEKSEIFDDQFSVERPDGSNFTLKIRSTKLEDSAMYFCASSTPNAGSDGYTFGSGTRLTVV.

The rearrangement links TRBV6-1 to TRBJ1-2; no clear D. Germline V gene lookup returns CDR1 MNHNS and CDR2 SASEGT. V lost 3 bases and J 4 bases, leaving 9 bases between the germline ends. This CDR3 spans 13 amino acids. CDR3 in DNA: TGTGCCAGCAGTGATATGTCCCGCTATGGCTACACCTTC. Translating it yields CASSDMSRYGYTF.

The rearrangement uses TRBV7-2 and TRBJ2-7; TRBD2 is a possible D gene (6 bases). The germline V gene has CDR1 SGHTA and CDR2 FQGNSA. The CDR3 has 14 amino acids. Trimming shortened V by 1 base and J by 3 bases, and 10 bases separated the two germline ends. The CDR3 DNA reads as TGTGCCAGCAGCTTAGGGCGGGGTAACTACGAGCAGTACTTC. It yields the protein CASSLGRGNYEQYF.

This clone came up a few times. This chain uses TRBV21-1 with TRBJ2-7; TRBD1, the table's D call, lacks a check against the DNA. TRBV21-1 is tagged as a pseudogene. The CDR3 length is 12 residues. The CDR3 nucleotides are TGTGCCAGCAGCAAAGACATATACGAGCAGTACTTC. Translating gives CASSKDIYEQYF.

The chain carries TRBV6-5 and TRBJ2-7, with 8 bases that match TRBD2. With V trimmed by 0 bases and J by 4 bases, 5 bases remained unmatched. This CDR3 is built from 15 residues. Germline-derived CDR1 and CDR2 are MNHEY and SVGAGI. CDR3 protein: CASSYSTAGEYEQYF. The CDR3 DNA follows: TGTGCCAGCAGTTACTCGACAGCGGGAGAGTACGAGCAGTACTTC.